This T cell receptor (beta chain) was captured by sequencing in a study of blood T cells in healthy people across ages. Primed by a sample-barcoded 5' primer and a J-beta primer mix, a second PCR proceeded for 7 to 11 cycles. Using its own MiXCR run on the 5' RACE reads, TCRdb lists one record per CDR3 protein. In the table there are 1.5 million to 2 million distinct CDR3 sequences, roughly 52% of which are singletons. The length of the CDR3 is 17 residues. Germline V CDR1 and CDR2: MDHEN, SYDVKM. Between the trimmed V and J ends, which lost 6 bases and 1 base, there was a span of 22 bases. Findings and caveats of the study: TCR beta diversity, measured per million T cells, fell in a roughly linear way with age.

As for this clonotype: Its antigen is unknown.

The specimen was blood. V and J are TRBV28 and TRBJ2-7, with D possibly being TRBD1 (6 bases). The sequence was collected from a woman in her forties in good health. The CDR3 reads CASRPDRPSLSSYEQYF. The CDR3 bases are TGTGCCAGCAGACCTGACAGGCCCTCACTATCTTCCTACGAGCAGTACTTC.